These 7 T cell receptor beta chains were all obtained from the same sample, sequenced in a study of T cell responses to AZD1222 COVID-19 vaccine. Assay used: immunoSEQ multiplex PCR; TCRdb lists only in-frame clones, some missing. The sample has 200,000 to 300,000 clones; 80% to 95% are singletons. The material sequenced was peripheral blood, taken on day 0 of AZD1222 vaccination. The receptor set was obtained from an adult in good health.

This chain links TRBV24-1 with TRBJ2-1, with 14 bases lining up with TRBD2. The CDR3 covers 16 residues. Germline V gives CDR1 KGHDR, CDR2 SFDVKD. V shed 4 bases and J 9 bases; nucleotides not matched to a gene: 7. The CDR3 DNA reads as TGTGCCACCAGTGAACTGACTAGCGGGGGGGCGTCTGAGCAGTTCTTC. Encoded protein: CATSELTSGGASEQFF.

J is TRBJ2-7 and V is TRBV25-1, with TRBD1 matching 7 bases. CDR3 length equals 12 residues. Germline V CDR1 and CDR2: MGHDK, SYGVNS. Losses at the gene ends were 5 bases for V and 5 bases for J; bases not matched to a gene: 3. The CDR3 DNA follows: TGTGCCAGCAGTTACAGGGGTCACGAGCAGTACTTC. It yields the protein CASSYRGHEQYF.

The chain couples TRBV7-2 to TRBJ1-3; the D gene is possibly TRBD1 (5 bases). Trimming shortened V by 2 bases and J by 0 bases, and 11 bases separated the two germline ends. The CDR3 extends over 16 amino acids. Germline CDR1 and CDR2: SGHTA and FQGNSA. DNA of the CDR3: TGTGCCAGCAGCTTATGGGGGGACCCCTCTGGAAACACCATATATTTT. Encoded protein: CASSLWGDPSGNTIYF.

This chain links TRBV2 with TRBJ2-7; 8 nucleotides match TRBD2. Germline loops: CDR1 SNHLY, CDR2 FYNNEI. The junction had 10 bases not matched to a gene; V was cut back by 6 bases and J by 0 bases. The CDR3 has 16 residues. Here the CDR3 reads CASRKRGLESSYEQYF. CDR3 bases: TGTGCCAGCAGGAAGCGGGGACTAGAAAGCTCCTACGAGCAGTACTTC.

The chain is built from TRBV12-3 or TRBV12-4 and TRBJ1-1; tentative D call: TRBD1 (5 bases). Trimming took 7 bases from V and 5 from J, leaving 14 bases between them. CDR3 length: 13 residues. DNA for the CDR3: TGTGCCAGCACCACCGGGGGAGGGACTGAAGCTTTCTTT. Translated: CASTTGGGTEAFF.

This rearrangement joins TRBV21-1 to TRBJ2-5; the table assigns TRBD1, which was not confirmed against the DNA. TRBV21-1 is labeled a pseudogene. CDR3 length: 14 residues. The CDR3 DNA is TGTGCCAGCAGCAAAGAGGGGCCCCAGGAGACCCAGTACTTC. Protein product: CASSKEGPQETQYF.

V gene TRBV2 combines with J gene TRBJ2-7; the D call may be TRBD1 or TRBD2 (5 bases each). The CDR3 contains 15 residues. Trimming took off 6 bases at V and 10 bases at J, with 25 bases between the two ends. Germline assignment: CDR1 SNHLY and CDR2 FYNNEI. The CDR3 spells CASRLEGTQGLGQYF. The CDR3, as DNA: TGTGCCAGCAGGTTAGAGGGGACCCAGGGCCTGGGTCAGTACTTC.